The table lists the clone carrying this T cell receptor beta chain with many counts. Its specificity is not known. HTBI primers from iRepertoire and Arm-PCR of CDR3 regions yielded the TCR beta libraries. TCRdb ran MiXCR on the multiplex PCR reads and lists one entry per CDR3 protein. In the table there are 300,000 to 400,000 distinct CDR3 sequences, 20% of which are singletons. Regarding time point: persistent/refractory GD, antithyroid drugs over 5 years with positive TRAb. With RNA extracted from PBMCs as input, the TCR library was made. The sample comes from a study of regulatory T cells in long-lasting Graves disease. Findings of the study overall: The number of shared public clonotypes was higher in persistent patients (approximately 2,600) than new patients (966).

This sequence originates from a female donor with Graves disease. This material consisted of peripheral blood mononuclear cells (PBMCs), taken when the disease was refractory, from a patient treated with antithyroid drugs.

CDR3 amino acids: CASSEALQGAINQPQHF. The CDR3 DNA reads TGTGCCAGCAGTGAAGCGCTTCAGGGGGCGATCAATCAGCCCCAGCATTTT. The V and J genes are TRBV6-1 and TRBJ1-5, with 8 bases lining up with TRBD1. Losses at the gene ends were 0 bases for V and 3 bases for J; bases not matched to a gene: 7. This CDR3 is built from 17 residues. Germline CDR1 and CDR2: MNHNS and SASEGT.